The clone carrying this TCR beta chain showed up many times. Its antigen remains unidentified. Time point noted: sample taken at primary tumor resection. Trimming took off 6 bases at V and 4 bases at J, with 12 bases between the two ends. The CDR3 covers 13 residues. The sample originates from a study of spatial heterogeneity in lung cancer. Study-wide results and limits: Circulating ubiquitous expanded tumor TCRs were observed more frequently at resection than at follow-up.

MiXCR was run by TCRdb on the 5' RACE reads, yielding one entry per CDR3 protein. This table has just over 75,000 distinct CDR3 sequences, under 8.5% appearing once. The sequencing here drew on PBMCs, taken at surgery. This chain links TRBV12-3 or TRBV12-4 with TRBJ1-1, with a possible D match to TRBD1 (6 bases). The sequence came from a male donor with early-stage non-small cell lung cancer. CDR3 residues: CASRYREATEAFF. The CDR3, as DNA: TGTGCCAGCAGATACAGGGAGGCCACTGAAGCTTTCTTT.